This TCR beta chain emerged from a study of cytomegalovirus exposure and HLA in healthy donors. Primers for the PCR totalled 60 Vbeta and 13 Jbeta. This table comes from immunoSEQ multiplex PCR, and its TCRdb copy is limited to in-frame clones, with some not included. This sample has about 130,000 clones, with 75% found just once. CDR1 KGHSH and CDR2 LQKENI come from the germline V gene. CDR3 length: 16 amino acids. V gave up 0 bases and J gave up 2 bases; unmatched junction bases: 3. Sequences were obtained from PBMCs. The V call is TRBV18, the J call TRBJ2-5, with 10 bases aligning to TRBD2. This TCR was recovered from a man aged 30 to 39 in good health and CMV-seronegative. CDR3 DNA sequence: TGTGCCAGCTCACCACCGACTAGCGGGCCTCAAGAGACCCAGTACTTC. Translation: CASSPPTSGPQETQYF.